This TCR beta chain was identified in a study of T-cell reconstitution after alpha-beta-depleted transplantation in children listed by TCRdb under 2016. Study-wide context: Using TCR repertoire profiling, the study followed T-cell immune reconstitution in a quantitative way in children after TCRalphabeta/CD19-depleted allogeneic hematopoietic cell transplantation.

The CDR3, from cysteine to phenylalanine, totals 15 residues. Kept here is only the CDR3 DNA, which spans 45 bases and is read in frame from base 1. The germline V gene provides CDR1 SGHRS and CDR2 YFSETQ. To prepare the library, PCR was applied. The sequencer listed for this sample is Illumina HiSeq 2500. TCR library preparation used molecular barcoding, with unique molecular identifiers applied to normalize quantification of the TCRbeta repertoire. TCRdb reworked the public reads: Q25 trimming with fastp, MiXCR clone assembly, productive beta chains retained. Duplicate CDR3 protein sequences are folded into a single record with the most common DNA and genes. The table for this sample lists 230,000 or so distinct CDR3 sequences; 12% of them were counted only once. The ten largest clones take up 2.6% of the sample. To note about this clonotype: The antigen it binds to is not known. Given a much more abundant clone one base away, this may be a read error.

The sample consisted of PBMCs from the stem cell graft donor, taken from the stem cell graft. This TCR derives from a human donor who donated a stem cell graft to a child with acute lymphoblastic leukemia. The chain joins TRBV5-1 to TRBJ2-4; the D gene is unclear. The bases read TGCGCCAGCAGCTTGGAACCAACAGCCAAAAACATGCAGTACTTC. It codes for CASSLEPTAKNMQYF.